Each of the 29 T cell receptor beta chains below was sequenced from the same sample in a study of glioma-infiltrating T cells. TCR alpha and beta CDR3 regions were amplified from RNA using iRepertoire nested multiplex PCR. A single record per CDR3 protein comes from TCRdb applying MiXCR to the multiplex PCR reads. The sample holds roughly 100,000 distinct CDR3 sequences, approximately 28% seen once. Sequences were obtained from glioma tissue, nonneoplastic brain tissue, or PBMCs (not recorded which). These receptors were taken from a human donor with low-grade glioma or glioblastoma, undergoing nonglioma brain surgery, or in good health (not recorded which).

Note on this clonotype: Just one base apart from a much larger clone, this may be a read error. The chain links TRBV20-1 to TRBJ1-4; 8 positions match TRBD1. The CDR3 length is 14 residues. Looked up from germline, CDR1 is DFQATT and CDR2 is SNEGSKA (reference sequence). CDR3 protein: CSARMGQVNEKLSF. The DNA of the CDR3 is TGCAGTGCTAGAATGGGACAGGTTAATGAAAAACTGTCTTTT.

The sample holds one count of this clonotype. The rearrangement uses TRBV30 and TRBJ2-3, with no clear D. V lost 3 bases and J 0 bases, leaving 7 bases between the germline ends. The CDR3 spans 13 residues. Germline values: CDR1 GTSNPN, CDR2 SVGIG (reference sequence). CDR3 protein: CAWSGRSTDTQYF. In DNA form, the CDR3 reads TGTGCCTGGAGCGGACGCAGCACAGATACGCAGTATTTT.

This clonotype was picked up many times. The chain employs TRBV6-2 or TRBV6-3 and TRBJ1-2; the D is unclear. V dropped 7 bases and J dropped 5 bases, with 17 bases sitting between them. Germline CDR1 and CDR2: MNHEY and SVGEGT. There are 14 residues in the CDR3. Here the CDR3 reads CASTPSRTGYGYTF. CDR3 nucleotide sequence: TGTGCCAGCACCCCAAGTCGTACGGGATATGGCTACACCTTC.

This clonotype has a count of ten or more. This rearrangement joins TRBV30 to TRBJ1-1; D is uncertain. The germline gives CDR1 GTSNPN, CDR2 SVGIG (reference sequence). Trimming removed 2 bases at V and 7 bases at J, with 8 bases between. This CDR3 is 11 amino acids long. CDR3 nucleotide sequence: TGTGCCTGGAGTCCGCAATTTGAAGCTTTCTTT. Encoded protein: CAWSPQFEAFF.

The chain links TRBV11-3 to TRBJ2-3; 8 positions agree with TRBD2. Trimming at V came to 0 bases and at J to 1 base, leaving 3 bases not matched to a gene. This CDR3 has 16 amino acids. Per the germline V gene, CDR1 is SGHNT and CDR2 is YENEEA. The CDR3 sequence is CASSLDTGGGTDTQYF. The CDR3 DNA is TGTGCCAGCAGCTTAGATACGGGGGGGGGCACAGATACGCAGTATTTT.

On this clonotype itself: A much larger clone differs by one base, so this may be a read error. The chain carries TRBV28 and TRBJ2-7; D may match TRBD1 or TRBD2 (5 bases each). This CDR3 has 14 residues. From germline, CDR1 is MDHEN and CDR2 SYDVKM. Trimming left V 10 bases short and J 8 bases short, with 24 bases between. The CDR3 loop reads CATNPGLALGKQYF. As DNA, the CDR3 is TGTGCCACCAACCCGGGGCTAGCTTTAGGCAAGCAGTACTTC. The entire variable domain, with the rest obtained from reference TRBV28 and TRBJ2-7, is as follows: DVKVTQSSRYLVKRTGEKVFLECVQDMDHENMFWYRQDPGLGLRLIYFSYDVKMKEKGDIPEGYSVSREKKERFSLILESASTNQTSMYLCATNPGLALGKQYFGPGTRLTVT.

This clonotype was recorded a few times. The V call is TRBV3-1, the J call TRBJ2-2; tentatively, D is TRBD2 (6 bases). V lost 1 base to trimming and J lost 4 bases, with 10 bases between them. The length of the CDR3 is 15 residues. CDR1 LGHDT and CDR2 YNNKEL come from the germline V gene (reference sequence). CDR3 residues: CASSQVRGSTGELFF. CDR3 DNA sequence: TGTGCCAGCAGCCAAGTTCGGGGGAGCACCGGGGAGCTGTTTTTT.

The chain couples TRBV7-2 to TRBJ1-2, with no clear D. Germline V gives CDR1 SGHTA, CDR2 FQGNSA. The CDR3 has 13 residues. Trimming removed 6 bases at V and 6 bases at J, with 14 bases between. The CDR3 bases are TGTGCCAGCAGAATTTTCGCGGGTGATGGCTACACCTTC. Translated: CASRIFAGDGYTF.

This clonotype was found a few times. The V and J genes are TRBV7-9 and TRBJ2-1, with TRBD1 matching over 8 bases. There are 15 residues in the CDR3. The germline V gene has CDR1 SEHNR and CDR2 FQNEAQ (reference sequence). J was trimmed by 4 bases and V by 1 base; bases with no gene match: 3. Written as DNA, the CDR3 is TGTGCCAGCAGCTTAGGACAGGGGATTTACAATGAGCAGTTCTTC. Translation gives CASSLGQGIYNEQFF.

This clonotype was seen many times. CDR3 protein: CASSQGGTSTEAFF. The CDR3, as DNA: TGTGCCAGCAGCCAAGGGGGGACGAGCACTGAAGCTTTCTTT. V gene TRBV3-1 combines with J gene TRBJ1-1; possibly TRBD1 for D (5 bases). Germline CDR1 and CDR2: LGHDT and YNNKEL (reference sequence). This CDR3 is built from 14 residues. The V gene lost 1 base and the J gene lost 4 bases, with 10 bases spanning the gap.

This clonotype was observed many times. The chain links TRBV20-1 to TRBJ2-5; 7 bases line up with TRBD1. After removal of 3 bases from V and 0 bases from J, the junction contained 7 bases not matched to a gene. Germline values: CDR1 DFQATT, CDR2 SNEGSKA (reference sequence). This CDR3 has 15 amino acids. Here the CDR3 reads CSASRGNSYQETQYF. CDR3 sequence (DNA): TGCAGTGCTAGCAGGGGGAATTCGTACCAAGAGACCCAGTACTTC.

As concerns this clonotype: Its ends do not fully match the called genes, so a read error is possible. This sequence joins TRBV3-1 and TRBJ2-1; D possibly corresponds to TRBD1 (5 bases). There are 14 residues in the CDR3. Germline CDR1 reads LGHDT; CDR2 reads YNNKEL (reference sequence). The CDR3 DNA sequence: TGTGCCAGCAGCCTCCAAGGGGCTCGTAATGAGAAGTTCTTC. Its protein is CASSLQGARNEKFF.

The table lists this clonotype with many counts. The rearrangement uses TRBV20-1 and TRBJ2-1; possibly TRBD2 for D (6 bases). CDR1 is DFQATT and CDR2 is SNEGSKA in the germline V gene (reference sequence). The CDR3 has 14 residues. Between the trimmed V and J ends, which lost 5 bases and 4 bases, there was a span of 15 bases. CDR3 DNA: TGCAGTGCTCCGCACAAGGGAGGTTACAATGAGCAGTTCTTC. This gives the protein CSAPHKGGYNEQFF.

This clonotype was recorded only once. A much larger clone lies one base from this, so it may be a read error. This CDR3 is CASSSTGLPNLETQYF. In DNA form, the CDR3 reads TGTGCCAGCAGCTCCACGGGACTTCCAAACTTAGAGACCCAGTACTTC. The rearrangement joins TRBV7-2 to TRBJ2-5; D is possibly TRBD2 (6 bases). This CDR3 has 16 residues. V dropped 4 bases and J dropped 4 bases, with 19 bases sitting between them. CDR1 and CDR2 from the germline V gene are SGHTA and FQGNSA.

Turning to this clonotype: A much bigger clone sits one base away, suggesting this may be a read error. The chain uses TRBV11-1 and TRBJ1-1; possible D gene TRBD1, 5 bases. Trimming stripped 0 bases from V and 7 bases from J, with 12 bases between. The CDR3 has 14 amino acids. Germline CDR1 reads SGHAT; CDR2 reads FQDESV (reference sequence). CDR3 DNA: TGTGCCAGCAGCTTAGCGCCGGGGCACAGTGAAGCTTTCTTT. As protein: CASSLAPGHSEAFF.

J is TRBJ2-5 and V is TRBV12-3 or TRBV12-4; D remains unclear. V lost 3 bases to trimming and J lost 3 bases, with 11 bases between them. The CDR3 extends over 14 amino acids. For the CDR3, the DNA is TGTGCCAGCAGTTTTCGGTCCTTGGAAGAGACCCAGTACTTC. Its translation: CASSFRSLEETQYF.

The table lists this clonotype with many counts. The chain uses TRBV24-1 and TRBJ2-7; D unclear. Germline V gives CDR1 KGHDR, CDR2 SFDVKD. Trimming left V 5 bases short and J 0 bases short, with 19 bases between. This CDR3 region has 17 residues. Written as DNA, the CDR3 is TGTGCCACCAGTGTTCCCGGACGGCCCTCAAGCTCCTACGAGCAGTACTTC. Translation: CATSVPGRPSSSYEQYF.

With regard to this clonotype: A much bigger clone sits one base away, suggesting this may be a read error. CDR3 sequence (DNA): TGCAGTGTAGGGGCAGGGCACTATCAGCCCCGGCATTTT. Amino acids: CSVGAGHYQPRHF. The rearrangement links TRBV20-1 to TRBJ1-5; D is possibly TRBD1 (5 bases). The germline V gene has CDR1 DFQATT and CDR2 SNEGSKA (reference sequence). This CDR3 spans 13 amino acids.

Many counts were recorded for this clonotype. The chain is built from TRBV6-1 and TRBJ2-7, with D perhaps assigned TRBD1 or TRBD2 (5 bases each). Germline V lookup: CDR1 MNHNS, CDR2 SASEGT. Deletions cut 7 bases from V and 2 bases from J, with 15 bases between. The CDR3 spans 14 residues. This chain's CDR3 is CASTRRDLTYEQYF. In DNA, the CDR3 is TGTGCCAGCACTCGCCGGGACCTAACCTACGAGCAGTACTTC.

The chain recombines TRBV7-9 with TRBJ2-1, with D unclear. This CDR3 comprises 14 residues. V dropped 4 bases and J dropped 6 bases, with 13 bases sitting between them. Germline V gives CDR1 SEHNR, CDR2 FQNEAQ (reference sequence). The CDR3 sequence is CASSSPPGPNEQFF. The CDR3, as DNA: TGTGCCAGCAGCTCACCGCCGGGCCCCAATGAGCAGTTCTTC.

This chain uses TRBV10-3 with TRBJ2-3, with TRBD2 identical over 10 bases. The CDR3 length is 14 residues. The V gene end was trimmed by 9 bases and the J gene end by 5 bases; junction bases not matched to a gene: 8. Germline V gene data show CDR1 as ENHRY and CDR2 as SYGVKD. The CDR3 reads CAMGAGGPGDTQYF. In nucleotides, the CDR3 is TGTGCCATGGGAGCGGGGGGGCCAGGAGATACGCAGTATTTT.

At least ten counts were recorded for this clonotype. This sequence joins TRBV6-1 and TRBJ1-5, with D perhaps matching TRBD1 (5 bases). From germline, CDR1 is MNHNS and CDR2 SASEGT. The CDR3 consists of 15 residues. V was pared by 6 bases and J by 0 bases, with 12 bases between. CDR3 residues: CASSYDSSSNQPQHF. CDR3 in DNA: TGTGCCAGCAGCTATGACAGTTCTAGCAATCAGCCCCAGCATTTT.

This clonotype occurred once. This could be a read error, since a much larger clone is one nucleotide away. The chain employs TRBV12-3 or TRBV12-4 and TRBJ2-3, with D maybe TRBD1 (6 bases). The CDR3 is 15 residues long. CDR3 sequence reads: CASAPQGSRTDKQYF. In DNA form, the CDR3 reads TGTGCCAGCGCCCCACAGGGTTCTAGAACAGATAAGCAGTATTTT.

Many counts were recorded for this clonotype. The chain uses TRBV6-6 and TRBJ1-3, with D possibly being TRBD1 (5 bases). Germline V gene lookup returns CDR1 MNHNY and CDR2 SVGAGI (reference sequence). Trimming shortened V by 2 bases and J by 0 bases, and 5 bases separated the two germline ends. This CDR3 is built from 14 residues. The DNA of the CDR3 is TGTGCCAGCAGTTACGGGGGCTCTGGAAACACCATATATTTT. Protein sequence: CASSYGGSGNTIYF.

This clonotype was seen a handful of times. CDR3 region: CASSPSGGQGDGEQFF. CDR3 sequence (DNA): TGTGCCAGCAGCCCCAGTGGGGGACAGGGGGACGGTGAGCAGTTCTTC. The chain combines TRBV28 with TRBJ2-1; 11 bases map to TRBD1. Germline lookup yields CDR1 MDHEN and CDR2 SYDVKM. The trim removed 6 bases at V and 9 bases at J, leaving 13 bases unmatched. The CDR3 is 16 amino acids.

This clonotype was detected a few times. The rearrangement links TRBV4-3 to TRBJ2-5; a possible D gene is TRBD2 (6 bases). V was trimmed by 1 base and J by 1 base, leaving 10 bases between them. CDR1 LGHNA and CDR2 YSLEER come from the germline V gene. This CDR3 is 15 amino acids long. The CDR3 loop reads CASSQVTAGQETQYF. As DNA, the CDR3 is TGCGCCAGCAGCCAAGTTACAGCGGGCCAAGAGACCCAGTACTTC.

A word on this clonotype: As the CDR3 is not closed by the conserved phenylalanine or tryptophan, this likely results from a read error. The CDR3 is CASRLRGDRSYEQFS. In DNA form, the CDR3 reads TGTGCCAGCAGGCTTCGTGGGGACAGATCCTATGAGCAGTTCTCC. The J gene is TRBJ2-1, the V gene TRBV28, with TRBD1 identical over 7 bases. The CDR3 extends over 15 amino acids. Trimming removed 6 bases from V and 8 bases from J; junction bases left unmatched: 13. CDR1 and CDR2 (germline): MDHEN, SYDVKM.

Only one count was recorded for this clonotype. This may come from a read error, since a much larger clone is one base off. The chain carries TRBV20-1 and TRBJ1-2; D is perhaps TRBD1 (5 bases). This CDR3 comprises 14 residues. The V end lost 7 bases, the J end lost 4 bases, and 19 bases lay between the germline ends. Germline V lookup: CDR1 DFQATT, CDR2 SNEGSKA (reference sequence). CDR3 in DNA: TGCAGTGATATGGGGACCGTGACTGTCTATGGCTACACCTTC. Translated: CSDMGTVTVYGYTF.

This clonotype was detected a few times. The chain recombines TRBV11-1 with TRBJ2-1; no clear D. The CDR3 length is 17 residues. V shed 3 bases and J shed 2 bases, with 17 bases lying between them. From germline, CDR1 is SGHAT and CDR2 FQDESV (reference sequence). This chain's CDR3 is CASSLMIPRQTYNEQFF. CDR3 bases: TGTGCCAGCAGCTTGATGATCCCGCGCCAAACCTACAATGAGCAGTTCTTC.